This T cell receptor (beta chain) is from a study of CD4+ T cells in melanoma. To note about this clone: As yet, its antigen is unknown.

Study results and caveats: Diverse differentiation states were reported for melanoma neoantigen-specific CD4+ T cells.

Data came from immunoSEQ multiplex PCR; TCRdb stores just in-frame clones and leaves some out. The sample holds 15,000 or so clones; roughly 63% are singletons and the top ten take 15% to 17%. This CDR3 region has 14 residues. The V gene's germline CDR1 is SGHRS and CDR2 YFSETQ. The V end was cut by 3 bases, the J end by 5 bases, with 12 bases between. This receptor was identified in a human donor with melanoma. V gene TRBV5-1 combines with J gene TRBJ2-1; D perhaps matches TRBD2 (6 bases). The specimen sequenced was cells from a culture (not recorded whether cultured in vitro). DNA of the CDR3: TGCGCCAGCAGCTACGGGGGAACTAACAATGAGCAGTTCTTC. The encoded protein is CASSYGGTNNEQFF.